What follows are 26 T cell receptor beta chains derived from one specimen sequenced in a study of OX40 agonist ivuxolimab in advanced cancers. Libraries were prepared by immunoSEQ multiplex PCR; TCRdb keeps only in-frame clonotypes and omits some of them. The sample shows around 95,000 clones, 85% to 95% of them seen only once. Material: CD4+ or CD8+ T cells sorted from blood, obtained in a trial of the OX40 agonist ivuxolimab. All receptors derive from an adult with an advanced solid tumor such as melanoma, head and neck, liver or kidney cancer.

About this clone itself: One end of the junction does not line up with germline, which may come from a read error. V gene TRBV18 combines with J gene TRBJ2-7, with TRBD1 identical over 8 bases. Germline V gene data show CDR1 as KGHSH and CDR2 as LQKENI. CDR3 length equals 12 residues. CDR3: CASSLSDRGLDF. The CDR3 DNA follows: TGTGCCAGCTCTCTCTCAGACAGGGGCCTTGACTTC.

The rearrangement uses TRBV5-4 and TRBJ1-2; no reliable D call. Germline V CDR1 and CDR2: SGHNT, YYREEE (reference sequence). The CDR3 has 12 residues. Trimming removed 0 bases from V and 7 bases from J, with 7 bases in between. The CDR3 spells CASSLDGSGYTF. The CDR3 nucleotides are TGTGCCAGCAGCTTGGATGGGTCTGGCTACACCTTC.

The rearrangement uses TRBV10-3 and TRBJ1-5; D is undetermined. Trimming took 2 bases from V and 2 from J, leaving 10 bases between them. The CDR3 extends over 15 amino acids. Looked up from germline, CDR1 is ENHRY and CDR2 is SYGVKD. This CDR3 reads CAISEDGDGNQPQHF. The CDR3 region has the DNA TGTGCCATCAGTGAGGACGGGGATGGCAATCAGCCCCAGCATTTT.

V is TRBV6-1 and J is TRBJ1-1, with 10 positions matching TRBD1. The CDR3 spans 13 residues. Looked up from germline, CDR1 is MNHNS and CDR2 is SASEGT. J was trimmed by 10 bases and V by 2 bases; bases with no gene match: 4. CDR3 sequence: CASSENRDRGAFF. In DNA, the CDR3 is TGTGCCAGCAGTGAAAACCGGGACAGGGGAGCTTTCTTT.

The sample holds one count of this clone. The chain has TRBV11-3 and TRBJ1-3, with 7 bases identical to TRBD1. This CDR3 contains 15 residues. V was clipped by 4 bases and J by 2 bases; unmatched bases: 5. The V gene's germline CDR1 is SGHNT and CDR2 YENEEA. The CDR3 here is CASSYNRGTGNTIYF. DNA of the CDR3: TGTGCCAGCAGCTACAACAGGGGTACTGGAAACACCATATATTTT.

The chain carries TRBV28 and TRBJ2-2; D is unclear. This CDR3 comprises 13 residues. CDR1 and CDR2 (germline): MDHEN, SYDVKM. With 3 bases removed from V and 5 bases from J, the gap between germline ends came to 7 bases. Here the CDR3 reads CASSLTITGELFF. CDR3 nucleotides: TGTGCCAGCAGTTTGACCATTACCGGGGAGCTGTTTTTT.

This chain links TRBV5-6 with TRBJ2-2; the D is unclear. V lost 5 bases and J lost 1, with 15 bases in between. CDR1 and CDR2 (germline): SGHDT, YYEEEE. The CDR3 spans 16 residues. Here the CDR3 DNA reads TGTGCCAGCAGATTTAAAGGGTGGGGGAACACCGGGGAGCTGTTTTTT. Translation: CASRFKGWGNTGELFF.

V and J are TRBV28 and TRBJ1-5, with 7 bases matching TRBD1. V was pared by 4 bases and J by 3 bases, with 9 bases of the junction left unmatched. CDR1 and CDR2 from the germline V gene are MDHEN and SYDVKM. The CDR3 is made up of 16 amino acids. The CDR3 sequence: CASSYDDRVDNQPQHF. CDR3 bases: TGTGCCAGCAGTTACGATGACAGGGTTGACAATCAGCCCCAGCATTTT.

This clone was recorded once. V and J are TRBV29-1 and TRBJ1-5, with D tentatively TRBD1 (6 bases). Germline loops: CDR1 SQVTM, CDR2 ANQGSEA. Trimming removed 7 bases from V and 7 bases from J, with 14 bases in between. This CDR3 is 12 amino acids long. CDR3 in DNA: TGCAGCGCTGGGGGCGCGGGACAGCCCCAGCATTTT. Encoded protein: CSAGGAGQPQHF.

The CDR3 loop is CASSPQPGAERRETQYF. For the CDR3, the DNA is TGTGCCAGCAGCCCCCAGCCAGGGGCGGAAAGGCGGGAGACCCAGTACTTC. The chain uses TRBV5-5 and TRBJ2-5; possible D gene TRBD1, 6 bases. The CDR3 extends over 17 amino acids. Trimming cost V 4 bases and J 5 bases, with 24 bases left between them. Germline V gene data show CDR1 as SGHKS and CDR2 as YYEKEE (reference sequence).

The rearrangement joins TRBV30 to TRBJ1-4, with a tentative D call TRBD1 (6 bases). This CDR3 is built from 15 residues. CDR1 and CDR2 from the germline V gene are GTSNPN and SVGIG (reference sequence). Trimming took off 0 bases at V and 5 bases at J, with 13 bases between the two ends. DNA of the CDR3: TGTGCCTGGAGTGTAGGTTTAGGGGGAAATGAAAAACTGTTTTTT. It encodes CAWSVGLGGNEKLFF.

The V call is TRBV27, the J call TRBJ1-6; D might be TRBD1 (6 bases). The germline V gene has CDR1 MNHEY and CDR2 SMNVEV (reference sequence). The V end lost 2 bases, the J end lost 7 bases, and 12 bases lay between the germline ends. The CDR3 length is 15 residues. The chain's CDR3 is CASSLNGGSNSPLHF. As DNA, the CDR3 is TGTGCCAGCAGTTTAAACGGGGGCTCAAATTCACCCCTCCACTTT.

The CDR3 DNA follows: TGTGCCAGCAGTTTACAGGCCGGTCCGAGCTCCTATAATTCACCCCTCCACTTT. Protein sequence: CASSLQAGPSSYNSPLHF. J is TRBJ1-6 and V is TRBV27; the D is unclear. Germline assignment: CDR1 MNHEY and CDR2 SMNVEV (reference sequence). The ends were cut back, 2 bases at V and 0 bases at J, with 14 bases in the middle. CDR3 length: 18 amino acids.

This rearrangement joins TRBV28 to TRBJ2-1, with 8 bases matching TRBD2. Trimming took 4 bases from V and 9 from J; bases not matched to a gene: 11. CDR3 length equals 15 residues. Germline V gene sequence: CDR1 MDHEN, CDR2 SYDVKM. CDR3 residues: CASSSPGLVGIEQFF. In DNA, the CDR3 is TGTGCCAGCAGTTCCCCGGGACTAGTCGGAATTGAGCAGTTCTTC.

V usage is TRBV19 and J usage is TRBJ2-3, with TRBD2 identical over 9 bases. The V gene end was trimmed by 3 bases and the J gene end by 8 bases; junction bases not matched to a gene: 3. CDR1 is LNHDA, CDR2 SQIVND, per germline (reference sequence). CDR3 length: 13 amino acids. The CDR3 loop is CASSMGTSSTQYF. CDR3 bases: TGTGCCAGTAGTATGGGGACTAGCTCTACGCAGTATTTT.

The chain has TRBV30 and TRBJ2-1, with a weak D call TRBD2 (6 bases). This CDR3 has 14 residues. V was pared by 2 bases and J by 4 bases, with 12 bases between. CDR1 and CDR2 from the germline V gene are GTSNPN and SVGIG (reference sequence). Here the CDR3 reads CAWSIGTRYNEQFF. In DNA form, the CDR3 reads TGTGCCTGGAGTATCGGGACTCGGTACAATGAGCAGTTCTTC.

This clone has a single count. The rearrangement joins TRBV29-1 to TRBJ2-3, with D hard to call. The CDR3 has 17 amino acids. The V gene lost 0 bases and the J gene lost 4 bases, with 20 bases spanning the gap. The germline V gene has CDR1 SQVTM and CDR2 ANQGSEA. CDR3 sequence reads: CSVEDPPLFGRPDTQYF. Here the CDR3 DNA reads TGCAGCGTTGAAGATCCGCCCCTGTTCGGAAGGCCAGATACGCAGTATTTT.

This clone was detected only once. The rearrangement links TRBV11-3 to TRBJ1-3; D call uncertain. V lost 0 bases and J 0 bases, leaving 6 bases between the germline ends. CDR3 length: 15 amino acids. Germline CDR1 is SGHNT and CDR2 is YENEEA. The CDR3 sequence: CASSLESYSGNTIYF. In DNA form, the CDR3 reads TGTGCCAGCAGCTTAGAATCCTACTCTGGAAACACCATATATTTT.

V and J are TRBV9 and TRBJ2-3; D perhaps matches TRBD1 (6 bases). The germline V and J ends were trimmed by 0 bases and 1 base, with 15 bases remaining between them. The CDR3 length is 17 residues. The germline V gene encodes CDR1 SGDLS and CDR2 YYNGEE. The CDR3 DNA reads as TGTGCCAGCAGCGTAGTCCTTCGACAGGCTCGCACAGATACGCAGTATTTT. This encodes CASSVVLRQARTDTQYF.

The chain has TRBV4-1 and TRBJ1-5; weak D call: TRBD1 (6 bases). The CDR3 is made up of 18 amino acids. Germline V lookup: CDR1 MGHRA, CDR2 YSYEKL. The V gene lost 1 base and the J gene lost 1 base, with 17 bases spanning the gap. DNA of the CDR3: TGCGCCAGCAGCCAAGCTTTCACAGGGCTGAGAAGCAATCAGCCCCAGCATTTT. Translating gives CASSQAFTGLRSNQPQHF.

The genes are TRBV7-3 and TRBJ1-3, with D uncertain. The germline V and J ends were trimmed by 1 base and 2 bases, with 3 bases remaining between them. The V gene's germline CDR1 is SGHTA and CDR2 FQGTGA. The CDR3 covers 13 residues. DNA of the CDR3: TGTGCCAGCAGCTTAAATACTGGAAACACCATATATTTT. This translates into CASSLNTGNTIYF.

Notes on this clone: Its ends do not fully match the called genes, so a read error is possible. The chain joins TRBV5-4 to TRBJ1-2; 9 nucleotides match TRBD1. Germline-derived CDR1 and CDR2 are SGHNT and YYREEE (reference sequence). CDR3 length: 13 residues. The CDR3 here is CAGSLTGGGGYTF. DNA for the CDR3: TGTGCCGGCAGCCTCACAGGGGGCGGTGGCTACACCTTC.

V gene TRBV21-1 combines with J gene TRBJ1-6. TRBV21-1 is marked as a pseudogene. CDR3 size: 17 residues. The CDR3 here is CASSKEREGICNSPLHF. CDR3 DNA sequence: TGTGCCAGCAGCAAAGAGCGGGAGGGGATTTGTAATTCACCCCTCCACTTT.

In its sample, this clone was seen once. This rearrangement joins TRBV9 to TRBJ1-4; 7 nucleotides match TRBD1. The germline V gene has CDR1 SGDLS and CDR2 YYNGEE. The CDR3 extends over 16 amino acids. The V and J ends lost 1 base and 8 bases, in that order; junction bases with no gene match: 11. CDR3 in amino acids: CASSVRGETGREKLFF. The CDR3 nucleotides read TGTGCCAGCAGCGTAAGAGGGGAGACAGGGCGAGAAAAACTGTTTTTT.

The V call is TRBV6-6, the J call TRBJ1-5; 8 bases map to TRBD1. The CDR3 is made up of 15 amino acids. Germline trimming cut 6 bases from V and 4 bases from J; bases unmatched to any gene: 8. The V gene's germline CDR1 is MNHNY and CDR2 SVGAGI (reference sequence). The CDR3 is CASRTGVGPNQPQHF. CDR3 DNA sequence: TGTGCCAGCAGGACAGGGGTCGGCCCTAATCAGCCCCAGCATTTT.

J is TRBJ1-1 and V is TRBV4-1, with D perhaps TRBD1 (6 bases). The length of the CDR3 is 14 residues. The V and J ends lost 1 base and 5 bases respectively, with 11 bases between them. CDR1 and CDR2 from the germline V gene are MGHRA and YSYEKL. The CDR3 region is CASSQGGTGTEAFF. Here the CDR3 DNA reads TGCGCCAGCAGCCAAGGGGGAACAGGGACTGAAGCTTTCTTT.